These 26 T cell receptor beta chains were sequenced from one sample in a study of blood T cell repertoires in COVID-19. Assay: immunoSEQ multiplex PCR; the TCRdb copy retains only in-frame clones and omits some. Seen here are almost 250,000 clones, approximately 89% observed once, and the top ten hold around 1.5%. Sequences were obtained from peripheral blood. These receptors came from a woman in her sixties who had recovered from COVID-19.

V and J are TRBV6-2 or TRBV6-3 and TRBJ1-2, with TRBD1 matching 8 bases. The CDR3 covers 13 residues. J lost 11 bases, V lost 6 bases, and 11 bases had no gene match. The germline gives CDR1 MNHEY, CDR2 SVGEGT. The CDR3 region is CASSRTGMLRYTF. The CDR3 nucleotides read TGTGCCAGCAGCCGGACAGGGATGCTTCGTTACACCTTC.

The rearrangement links TRBV28 to TRBJ1-2; 7 bases align to TRBD1. This CDR3 has 13 residues. V was clipped by 10 bases and J by 0 bases; unmatched bases: 5. CDR1 and CDR2 from the germline V gene are MDHEN and SYDVKM. The CDR3 coding sequence is TGTGCCATCACCGGGACAGCTAACTATGGCTACACCTTC. As protein: CAITGTANYGYTF.

The V call is TRBV4-1, the J call TRBJ2-7; D unclear. Trimming left V 1 base short and J 5 bases short, with 12 bases between. Germline lookup yields CDR1 MGHRA and CDR2 YSYEKL. This CDR3 comprises 14 residues. The CDR3 protein is CASSQGPLTDEQYF. CDR3 bases: TGCGCCAGCAGCCAAGGCCCCCTCACGGACGAGCAGTACTTC.

The V call is TRBV19, the J call TRBJ2-3, with 7 bases that match TRBD1. V lost 2 bases to trimming and J lost 5 bases; unmatched junction nucleotides: 10. Germline lookup yields CDR1 LNHDA and CDR2 SQIVND (reference sequence). The CDR3 contains 16 residues. The CDR3 bases are TGTGCCAGTAGTATACCCGGGAAGGGGGCTGGAGATACGCAGTATTTT. The encoded protein is CASSIPGKGAGDTQYF.

The chain uses TRBV4-1 and TRBJ2-1; 14 nucleotides line up with TRBD2. J gave up 6 bases and V 4 bases, and 8 bases lay outside the gene matches. The CDR3 sequence is 17 residues long. Germline V lookup: CDR1 MGHRA, CDR2 YSYEKL. In nucleotides, the CDR3 is TGCGCCAGCAGCCCTTACTCGACTAGCGGGGGGGCCAATGAGCAGTTCTTC. This codes for CASSPYSTSGGANEQFF.

Regarding this clone: One end of the junction does not line up with germline, which may come from a read error. V usage is TRBV7-7 and J usage is TRBJ2-1, with TRBD2 matching 13 bases. The CDR3 has 16 residues. The germline CDR1 and CDR2 sequences are SSHAT and FNYEAQ (reference sequence). The CDR3 DNA follows: TGTGCTAGCAGCTTACTAACTAGCGGGGGGGCCGCTGAGCAGTTCTTC. Translated, it gives CASSLLTSGGAAEQFF.

The chain has TRBV11-3 and TRBJ2-1; tentatively, D is TRBD2 (7 bases). Germline V gene data show CDR1 as SGHNT and CDR2 as YENEEA. The germline V and J ends were trimmed by 4 bases and 4 bases, with 14 bases remaining between them. The CDR3 contains 15 residues. The CDR3 nucleotides read TGTGCCAGCAGCTCATGGGGGGGCAAATACAATGAGCAGTTCTTC. This encodes CASSSWGGKYNEQFF.

The chain employs TRBV7-2 and TRBJ1-3; TRBD1 is a possible D gene (5 bases). CDR1 is SGHTA, CDR2 FQGNSA, per germline. The CDR3 length is 15 residues. Trimming took 1 base from V and 8 from J, leaving 15 bases between them. The CDR3 region is CASSLVRGREDTIYF. The CDR3 DNA sequence: TGTGCCAGCAGCTTAGTCCGGGGGAGGGAGGACACCATATATTTT.

CDR3 DNA sequence: TGTGCCAGCAGTCCGAGGACCGCGACAGAAGATACAGATACGCAGTATTTT. It codes for CASSPRTATEDTDTQYF. This chain uses TRBV28 with TRBJ2-3; the D gene is possibly TRBD1 (5 bases). The germline V and J ends were trimmed by 5 bases and 3 bases, with 21 bases remaining between them. Per the germline V gene, CDR1 is MDHEN and CDR2 is SYDVKM. The length of the CDR3 is 17 residues.

This clone appeared a single time. The gene calls are TRBV9 and TRBJ2-7; tentative D call: TRBD2 (7 bases). Germline CDR1 is SGDLS and CDR2 is YYNGEE. CDR3 length: 15 residues. Trimming removed 0 bases at V and 5 bases at J, with 15 bases between. The DNA of the CDR3 is TGTGCCAGCAGCGTAGTGGGGGGGGCCGTACACGAGCAGTACTTC. Amino acids: CASSVVGGAVHEQYF.

V gene TRBV28 combines with J gene TRBJ1-2; 11 nucleotides agree with TRBD1. V was clipped by 4 bases and J by 8 bases; unmatched bases: 0. The CDR3 spans 12 residues. Germline CDR1 reads MDHEN; CDR2 reads SYDVKM. The chain's CDR3 is CASSWDRGGYTF. The CDR3 DNA reads as TGTGCCAGCAGTTGGGACAGGGGGGGCTACACCTTC.

The chain couples TRBV6-2 or TRBV6-3 to TRBJ2-2; D may be TRBD2 (5 bases). The CDR3 length is 15 residues. The germline CDR1 and CDR2 sequences are MNHEY and SVGEGT. V was shortened by 5 bases and J by 1 base, with 11 bases between the two germline ends. In DNA form, the CDR3 reads TGTGCCAGCAGTAGGACTCTACAGAACACCGGGGAGCTGTTTTTT. As protein: CASSRTLQNTGELFF.

CDR3 protein: CASSMPWAGSEAFF. CDR3 bases: TGTGCCAGTAGTATGCCCTGGGCGGGGTCTGAAGCTTTCTTT. The J gene is TRBJ1-1, the V gene TRBV19; D gene unclear. V was cut by 3 bases and J by 6 bases, with 14 bases left in between. The germline V gene has CDR1 LNHDA and CDR2 SQIVND (reference sequence). The CDR3 sequence is 14 residues long.

The chain employs TRBV15 and TRBJ1-2; D possibly corresponds to TRBD1 (5 bases). The germline V gene has CDR1 LNHNV and CDR2 YYDKDF (reference sequence). The ends were cut back, 3 bases at V and 8 bases at J, with 16 bases in the middle. This CDR3 region has 14 residues. This CDR3 reads CATSSEQASGGYTF. In nucleotides, the CDR3 is TGTGCCACCAGCAGTGAACAGGCCTCTGGCGGCTACACCTTC.

V gene TRBV7-3 combines with J gene TRBJ1-1; TRBD1 is a possible D gene (6 bases). V was cut by 4 bases and J by 1 base, with 13 bases left in between. This CDR3 region has 15 residues. Germline-derived CDR1 and CDR2 are SGHTA and FQGTGA. CDR3 protein: CASSSQGRENTEAFF. CDR3 in DNA: TGTGCCAGCAGCTCCCAGGGGCGAGAGAACACTGAAGCTTTCTTT. Filled out from reference TRBV7-3 and TRBJ1-1, the complete variable domain reads GAGVSQTPSNKVTEKGKYVELRCDPISGHTALYWYRQSLGQGPEFLIYFQGTGAADDSGLPNDRFFAVRPEGSVSTLKIQRTERGDSAVYLCASSSQGRENTEAFFGQGTRLTVV.

The chain uses TRBV19 and TRBJ1-5; 7 bases match TRBD1. After removal of 3 bases from V and 0 bases from J, the junction contained 8 bases not matched to a gene. The CDR3 is made up of 17 amino acids. CDR1 and CDR2 from the germline V gene are LNHDA and SQIVND (reference sequence). The CDR3 region has the DNA TGTGCCAGTAGTATCGGGCAGGGGGGATATAGCAATCAGCCCCAGCATTTT. Amino acid sequence: CASSIGQGGYSNQPQHF.

The chain is built from TRBV7-2 and TRBJ1-1; no reliable D call. Germline values: CDR1 SGHTA, CDR2 FQGNSA. There are 14 residues in the CDR3. V was pared by 1 base and J by 3 bases, with 9 bases between. CDR3 amino acids: CASSLEGGYTEAFF. As DNA, the CDR3 is TGTGCCAGCAGCTTAGAAGGAGGTTACACTGAAGCTTTCTTT.

The chain couples TRBV28 to TRBJ2-7, with D tentatively TRBD1 (5 bases). Trimming cost V 8 bases and J 6 bases, with 14 bases left between them. CDR1 and CDR2 (germline): MDHEN, SYDVKM. The CDR3 totals 12 residues. In DNA form, the CDR3 reads TGTGCCAGCGGCGGACACCCTGCCGAGCAGTACTTC. Protein: CASGGHPAEQYF.

The chain joins TRBV19 to TRBJ2-5, with D perhaps TRBD1 (6 bases). The CDR3 is 15 amino acids. V gave up 3 bases and J gave up 2 bases, with 13 bases separating them. Germline V gene lookup returns CDR1 LNHDA and CDR2 SQIVND (reference sequence). CDR3 amino acids: CASSIGGTPQETQYF. The DNA for the CDR3 is TGTGCCAGTAGTATTGGTGGGACACCGCAAGAGACCCAGTACTTC.

V and J are TRBV27 and TRBJ1-5; TRBD1 matches 7 bases. The junction had 9 bases not matched to a gene; V was cut back by 0 bases and J by 4 bases. Germline CDR1 MNHEY, CDR2 SMNVEV (reference sequence). The CDR3 has 17 residues. The DNA of the CDR3 is TGTGCCAGCAGTTTATCGGTCGACAGGGTGAGAAATCAGCCCCAGCATTTT. Amino acid sequence: CASSLSVDRVRNQPQHF.

V is TRBV24-1 and J is TRBJ2-1; D is unclear. The germline CDR1 and CDR2 sequences are KGHDR and SFDVKD. CDR3 length equals 11 residues. V gave up 10 bases and J gave up 4 bases, with 7 bases separating them. CDR3 loop: CATKRYNEQFF. The CDR3 DNA follows: TGTGCCACGAAGCGTTACAATGAGCAGTTCTTC.

The chain carries TRBV5-1 and TRBJ2-2, with 9 positions matching TRBD1. CDR1 and CDR2 from the germline V gene are SGHRS and YFSETQ. With 3 bases clipped from V and 1 base from J, the junction kept 1 base outside the gene matches. This CDR3 has 15 amino acids. As DNA, the CDR3 is TGCGCCAGCAGCTCGGACAGGGGGAACACCGGGGAGCTGTTTTTT. Protein product: CASSSDRGNTGELFF.

This chain connects TRBV7-3 to TRBJ2-2; a possible D gene is TRBD1 (6 bases). V lost 4 bases, J lost 1 base, and 10 bases lay in between. CDR1 is SGHTA and CDR2 is FQGTGA in the germline V gene. The CDR3 is made up of 15 amino acids. CDR3 region: CASSSDRRNTGELFF. Written as DNA, the CDR3 is TGTGCCAGCAGCTCCGACAGGAGGAACACCGGGGAGCTGTTTTTT.

This chain uses TRBV12-3 or TRBV12-4 with TRBJ2-1, with a weak D call TRBD2 (6 bases). The CDR3 is 12 amino acids. Trimming removed 4 bases at V and 8 bases at J, with 9 bases between. CDR3 residues: CASSWGLHEQFF. CDR3 coding DNA: TGTGCCAGCAGTTGGGGACTCCATGAGCAGTTCTTC.

The chain couples TRBV6-4 to TRBJ1-1; maybe TRBD1 (6 bases). V shed 3 bases and J shed 4 bases, with 12 bases lying between them. The CDR3 runs to 14 residues. Germline assignment: CDR1 MRHNA and CDR2 SNTAGT. The CDR3 is CASSEGGRGTEAFF. The DNA for the CDR3 is TGTGCCAGCAGTGAAGGGGGACGGGGCACTGAAGCTTTCTTT.

The gene calls are TRBV2 and TRBJ1-4; D possibly corresponds to TRBD1 (6 bases). This CDR3 has 16 amino acids. In germline, CDR1 is SNHLY, CDR2 FYNNEI. The ends were cut back, 5 bases at V and 0 bases at J, with 13 bases in the middle. The CDR3 DNA follows: TGTGCCAGCAGTAAAAACAGGGCGTCAACTAATGAAAAACTGTTTTTT. It codes for CASSKNRASTNEKLFF.